This TCR beta chain is drawn from a study of shared clonotypes between healthy human individuals. Some clones are missing from TCRdb's copy, which holds only in-frame ones; the method was immunoSEQ multiplex PCR. The table has roughly 700,000 clones, 90% seen once; the top ten hold about 34%. Per germline, CDR1 LNHNV and CDR2 YYDKDF (reference sequence). V lost 7 bases and J 1 base, leaving 16 bases between the germline ends. CDR3 length: 15 amino acids. There were only Caucasian adults among the donors, and all lived in Nashville, Tennessee. The sample taken for sequencing was memory CD8+ T cells from PBMCs. Documented subset: CD45RO+ cells pooled with CCR7-negative TemRA cells. The chain has TRBV15 and TRBJ1-1; no clear D. The receptor comes from a man in his late teens or twenties in good health. Some clones in this sample may be carry-over from other donors' samples. DNA for the CDR3: TGTGCCACCAAGCTGGACGCACGCTGGAACACTGAAGCTTTCTTT. Translated, it gives CATKLDARWNTEAFF.